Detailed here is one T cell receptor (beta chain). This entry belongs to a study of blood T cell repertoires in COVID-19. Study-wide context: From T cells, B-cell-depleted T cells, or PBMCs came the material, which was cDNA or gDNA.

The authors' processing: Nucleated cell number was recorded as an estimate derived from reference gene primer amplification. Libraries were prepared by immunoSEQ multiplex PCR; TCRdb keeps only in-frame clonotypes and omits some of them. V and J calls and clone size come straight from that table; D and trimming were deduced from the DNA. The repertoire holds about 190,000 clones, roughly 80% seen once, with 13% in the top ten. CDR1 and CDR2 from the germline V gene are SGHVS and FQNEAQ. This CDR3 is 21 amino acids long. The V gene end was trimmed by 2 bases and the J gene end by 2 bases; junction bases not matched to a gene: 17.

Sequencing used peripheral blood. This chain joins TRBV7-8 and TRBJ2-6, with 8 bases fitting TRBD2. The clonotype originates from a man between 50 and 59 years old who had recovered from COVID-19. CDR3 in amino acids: CASSLIFGGVPGSTGANVLTF. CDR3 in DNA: TGTGCCAGCAGCTTAATTTTCGGGGGGGTCCCAGGTAGCACTGGGGCCAACGTCCTGACTTTC. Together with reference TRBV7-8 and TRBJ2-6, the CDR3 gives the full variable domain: GAGVSQSPRYKVAKRGQDVALRCDPISGHVSLFWYQQALGQGPEFLTYFQNEAQLDKSGLPSDRFFAERPEGSVSTLKIQRTQQEDSAVYLCASSLIFGGVPGSTGANVLTFGAGSRLTVL.